The present entry profiles one T cell receptor beta chain with its context. The clone's antigen remains unknown. One junction end disagrees with the germline gene, perhaps due to a read error. Using a constant-region primer and ProtoScript II reverse transcriptase, TCRbeta-specific cDNA was reverse-transcribed from roughly 500 ng total RNA. TCRbeta libraries were built with three nested multiplex PCR rounds, a slightly modified ARM-PCR procedure. Multiplex TRBV1-TRBV30 forward primers and a Cbeta reverse primer were used in the first two PCR rounds, each of which was run for approximately 11 cycles. Sample barcodes and Illumina adapters were attached in a final 25-cycle PCR using Deep VentR polymerase. Amplicons of 200-500 bp were gel-purified with a QIAquick gel extraction kit before sequencing. An Illumina HiSeq 2500 was used to sequence the TCRbeta amplicons, generating 250-bp paired-end reads. Concerning the study's data processing: To recover full CDR3 sequences, reads were quality-trimmed using Trimmomatic v0.33 and paired reads were then merged using FLASH v1.2.11. MiGEC v1.2.1b assigned V, D and J germline segments to the rearranged TCRbeta sequences. Clonotype statistics, along with Shannon-Wiener diversity indices, were calculated using VDJtools v1.0.0. Except for diversity analysis, only each sample's 250 most abundant clonotypes were used in subsequent analyses to reduce sampling bias. Using fastp trimming at Q25 and MiXCR clonotype assembly, TCRdb reanalyzed the public sequencing data and kept in-frame beta chains. Rows with one shared CDR3 protein collapse into an entry with the most common genes and DNA. It is TCRdb's table, rather than the study itself, that gives the V and J calls and clone size. This sample is represented by roughly 100,000 distinct CDR3 sequences; more than 65% of them were singletons. The top ten constitute around 9.1% of the sample.

Per the germline V gene, SGHNT is the CDR1 and YENEEA is the CDR2. The CDR3 runs 15 residues from the cysteine to the phenylalanine. The kept DNA is CDR3 alone, 45 bases in frame from the first base. This record belongs to a study of tumor-infiltrating lymphocytes in primary liver carcinoma (dated by TCRdb to 2015 to 2018). In the study overall: Hepatocellular carcinoma (four) or combined HCC and intrahepatic cholangiocarcinoma (one) was present in the five patients, who were three men and two women aged 30 to 69 years. Each sample produced about 3.65 to 8 million productive TCRbeta reads, and read depth showed no significant difference between tissue types. To link TCRbeta repertoire diversity to the local molecular phenotype, the approximately 25 tumor region samples were profiled with Agilent mRNA microarrays. A total of 35 specimens from 5 patients, comprising around 25 tumor regions, 5 adjacent noncancerous liver tissues and 5 peripheral blood samples, were covered by TCRbeta repertoire sequencing. TCRbeta repertoire sequencing, expression microarrays and whole-exome sequencing were combined in the study across five regions of each liver tumor, with adjacent normal tissue and blood also included. The five patients had tumors staged T1-T3 N0M0, with maximum diameters ranging from about 4 to 11 cm. High reproducibility was observed for the technical replicate repertoires, with mean shared-clone rates approximately 0.92 and correlation coefficients above 0.95.

Overall study outcomes, separate from this receptor: The top 250 clones made up a significantly larger repertoire fraction in tumors than in blood (p = 0.039). With just five or six patients in the study, the authors point out that the findings should be validated in a larger study. Because the samples were bulk and unsorted, CD4+ and CD8+ T cell repertoires could not be compared. Consistent with antigen-driven expansion, pairs of tumor regions showed higher repertoire overlap (mean around 36%) than either tumor-adjacent pairs (approximately 17%) or tumor-blood pairs (roughly 14%). Only roughly 8-25% of top clones appeared in all five regions of a tumor, which suggests that tumor-infiltrating T cells are spatially heterogeneous. Only the TCR beta chain was sequenced, so true repertoire diversity is likely underestimated because unpaired alpha chains were not captured.

Without any cell sorting, total RNA and DNA were extracted together from about 20-30 mg of bulk tissue using the AllPrep DNA/RNA mini kit. Between late 2015 and March 2016, roughly five patients in China with histopathologically diagnosed primary liver carcinoma had their tumors surgically resected. At the time of sampling, the patients had chronic HBV infection and had not received any treatment. Each tumor was sampled at five spatially separated regions: the superior, inferior, left-lateral and right-lateral poles and the tumor centre. More than 80% viable tumor cells were found by histology in every tumor sample. Fresh tumor and adjacent tissue pieces were bisected; one half was stored in RNAlater at -80°C, the other sent for histology.

The TCR was taken from a woman aged 60 to 75 with primary liver carcinoma and hepatitis B virus infection. Sequencing was carried out using liver tumor tissue from sampling region 5. The cell subset or site label corresponds to: tumor region T5, tumor centre. This chain joins TRBV11-3 to TRBJ1-1, and 8 junction bases match TRBD1. The CDR3 in this case is CANSLGKTGVPEAFF. At the DNA level, the sequence is TGTGCCAACAGCTTAGGTAAGACAGGGGTTCCTGAAGCTTTCTTT.